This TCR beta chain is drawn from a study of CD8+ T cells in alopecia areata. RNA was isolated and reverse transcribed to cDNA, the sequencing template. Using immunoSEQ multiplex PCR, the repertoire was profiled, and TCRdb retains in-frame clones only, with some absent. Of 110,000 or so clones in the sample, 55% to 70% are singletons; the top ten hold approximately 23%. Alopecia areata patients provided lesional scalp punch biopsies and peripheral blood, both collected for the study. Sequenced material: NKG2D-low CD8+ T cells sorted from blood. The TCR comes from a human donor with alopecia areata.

DNA of the CDR3: TGTGCCAGCAGCTTAGCGGCGGCAGAAGAGACCCAGTACTTC. It yields the protein CASSLAAAEETQYF. V is TRBV7-8 and J is TRBJ2-5; D is unresolved. CDR1 SGHVS and CDR2 FQNEAQ come from the germline V gene. Trimming removed 0 bases at V and 3 bases at J, with 8 bases between. The CDR3 length is 14 residues.